This T cell receptor beta chain was captured in a study of blood T cell repertoires in COVID-19. Sequencing was performed with immunoSEQ multiplex PCR; in TCRdb, only in-frame clones are kept and a portion is missing. Counted here are tens of thousands of clones, about 90% occurring once; the ten biggest clones make up just under 9.5%. Germline V CDR1 and CDR2: LNHDA, SQIVND (reference sequence). The V end was cut by 2 bases, the J end by 6 bases, with 13 bases between. This CDR3 has 14 residues. The sample was peripheral blood. The chain has TRBV19 and TRBJ1-2; D is unresolved. The sequence was obtained from a man aged 50-60 years with active COVID-19. The CDR3, as DNA: TGTGCCAGTAGTATACAGGTTTCCTCTCATGGCTACACCTTC. Encoded protein: CASSIQVSSHGYTF.